These T cell receptor beta chains were read from a single sample in a study of patients and donors after allogeneic stem cell transplantation. TCRdb re-called the RT-PCR reads through MiXCR, storing one row per CDR3 protein. This sample has approximately 170,000 distinct CDR3 sequences, with about 32% found just once. Sequencing used blood, either unsorted or a sorted T cell fraction (not recorded which). The receptors stem from a human donor who was either an allogeneic HSCT recipient or a stem cell or donor lymphocyte infusion donor (not recorded which). It is not recorded whose cells these are; they may come from a transplant donor. CDR3s include the opening cysteine and the closing phenylalanine or tryptophan. Each record gives: D gene, J gene, clone size, V gene, CDR3 DNA, CDR3 protein. The D gene is left open where the match is weak. Clone size, where shown, is once, few, many, or a class for clones that have expanded.

NA,TRBJ1-2,NA,TRBV15,TGTGCCACCAGCAGAGTTGGGGGACCCTATGGCTACACCTTC,CATSRVGGPYGYTF
TRBD2,TRBJ2-1,NA,TRBV13,TGTGCCAGCAGCTCCCTCTCGAGAGCGGGGCCTGACAATGAGCAGTTCTTC,CASSSLSRAGPDNEQFF
NA,TRBJ1-2,few,TRBV9,TGTGCCAGCAGCGTCCGTCTCGGGGATTATGGCTACACCTTC,CASSVRLGDYGYTF
NA,TRBJ1-2,NA,TRBV6-6,TGTGCCAGCGGTACCTACCTCTATGGCTACACCTTC,CASGTYLYGYTF
NA,TRBJ1-6,once,TRBV12-3/TRBV12-4,TGTGCCAGCACCAGCAGGGAGAAGAATTCACCCCTCCACTTT,CASTSREKNSPLHF
NA,TRBJ1-1,NA,TRBV12-3/TRBV12-4,TGTGCCAGCAGTTTATTCGGTGGGGCTAAAGCTTTCTTT,CASSLFGGAKAFF
NA,TRBJ2-7,NA,TRBV27,TGTGCCAGCAGTTTATCAGGGGGAGGCTACGAGCAGTACTTC,CASSLSGGGYEQYF
NA,TRBJ2-2,NA,TRBV24-1,TGTGCCACCAGTGGGAACACCGGGGAGCTGTTTTTT,CATSGNTGELFF
NA,TRBJ2-7,NA,TRBV12-3/TRBV12-4,TGTGCCAGCAGTTTTTCGGGCGGGTCTTCCTACGAGCAGTACTTC,CASSFSGGSSYEQYF
NA,TRBJ2-5,NA,TRBV10-3,TGTGCCATCAGGGCGGGAAAAGAAGAGACCCAGTACTTC,CAIRAGKEETQYF
NA,TRBJ1-1,many,TRBV29-1,TGCAGCGTTGCTGGGTTCGTCACTGAAGCTTTCTTT,CSVAGFVTEAFF
TRBD1,TRBJ2-7,NA,TRBV29-1,TGCAGCGCTACAGGGGGACAATGGTACGAGCAGTACTTC,CSATGGQWYEQYF
NA,TRBJ1-1,many,TRBV19,TGTGCCAGTAGTTGGGAAAGGGGTCGAAGTAACACTGAAGCTTTCTTT,CASSWERGRSNTEAFF
NA,TRBJ2-7,NA,TRBV25-1,TGTGCCAGCAGTGAATATTACGGGAACTACGAGCAGTACTTC,CASSEYYGNYEQYF
NA,TRBJ2-3,once,TRBV27,TGTGCCAGCAGTTTGGAGAGGCTCACAGATACGCAGTATTTT,CASSLERLTDTQYF
NA,TRBJ1-5,few,TRBV7-9,TGTGCCAGCAGCTTCGCCCTCGGACAGCCCCAGCATTTT,CASSFALGQPQHF
TRBD2,TRBJ2-4,NA,TRBV9,TGTGCCAGCAGCCCCCGGTGGGGGGAGGGGTCCAAAAACATTCAGTACTTC,CASSPRWGEGSKNIQYF
NA,TRBJ2-5,NA,TRBV11-2,TGTGCCAGCAGCTTAGATTGGGGGACATCAGAGACCCAGTACTTC,CASSLDWGTSETQYF
TRBD1,TRBJ2-2,few,TRBV4-1,TGCGCCAGCAGCCAAGGGGACAGAGACACCGGGGAGCTGTTTTTT,CASSQGDRDTGELFF
NA,TRBJ2-7,NA,TRBV4-3,TGCGCCAGCAGCCAATACTTAACGCAGAGGACGGATTCCTACGAGCAGTACTTC,CASSQYLTQRTDSYEQYF
NA,TRBJ1-1,few,TRBV9,TGTGCCAGCAGCGTCGCGTCAAGGGACACTGAAGCTTTCTTT,CASSVASRDTEAFF
NA,TRBJ2-5,NA,TRBV23-1,TGCGCCAGCAGTATGCCCTTCAGTGGAGAGACCCAGTACTTC,CASSMPFSGETQYF
TRBD1,TRBJ2-2,few,TRBV27,TGTGCCAGCAGCTTGGACAGGGTGGCCGGGGAGCTGTTTTTT,CASSLDRVAGELFF
TRBD2,TRBJ2-7,NA,TRBV20-1,TGCAGTGCTCGGCCCACTAGCGGGATTGTCGAGCAGTACTTC,CSARPTSGIVEQYF
NA,TRBJ2-6,NA,TRBV24-1,TGTGCCACCAGTGACCGACGGGCCGGGGCCAACGTCCTGACTTTC,CATSDRRAGANVLTF
TRBD1,TRBJ1-6,NA,TRBV4-1,TGCGCCAGCAGCCCCGGGACAGGGGAGTCACCCCTCCACTTT,CASSPGTGESPLHF
NA,TRBJ1-1,NA,TRBV18,TGTGCCAGCTCACCACCGGGCACCGTGGGCACTGAAGCTTTCTTT,CASSPPGTVGTEAFF
NA,TRBJ2-3,NA,TRBV9,TGTGCCAGCAGCGTAGACACAGATACGCAGTATTTT,CASSVDTDTQYF
NA,TRBJ1-5,few,TRBV24-1,TGTGCCACCAGTGACCCTTATAGCAATCAGCCCCAGCATTTT,CATSDPYSNQPQHF
TRBD2,TRBJ2-7,few,TRBV28,TGTGCCAGCAGTTTATGGGGGGGACTAGCGGCCTACGAGCAGTACTTC,CASSLWGGLAAYEQYF
NA,TRBJ1-1,NA,TRBV3-1,TGTGCCAGCAGCCAAGTAGGGACGACTGAAGCTTTCTTT,CASSQVGTTEAFF
NA,TRBJ1-6,NA,TRBV4-2,TGTGCCAGCAGCCAGGTCGGGAGTAGTAATTCACCCCTCCACTTT,CASSQVGSSNSPLHF
NA,TRBJ2-7,few,TRBV18,TGTGCCAGCTCACCCAGGCTTTACGAGCAGTACTTC,CASSPRLYEQYF
NA,TRBJ1-5,many,TRBV12-3/TRBV12-4,TGTGCCAGCAGCATCCAGGGGCCCCAGCATTTT,CASSIQGPQHF
NA,TRBJ1-1,many,TRBV5-1,TGCGCCAGCAGCCCCTGGACATATAACACTGAAGCTTTCTTT,CASSPWTYNTEAFF
TRBD1,TRBJ2-7,few,TRBV12-3/TRBV12-4,TGTGCCAGCAGTTTGGGGACAGGGTTCCACGAGCAGTACTTC,CASSLGTGFHEQYF
TRBD2,TRBJ2-7,few,TRBV20-1,TGCAGTGCTAGAGCCCTAGCGGGTCTCTACGAGCAGTACTTC,CSARALAGLYEQYF
NA,TRBJ1-5,NA,TRBV7-9,TGTGCCAGCAGCTTCGACAATCAGCCCCAGCATTTT,CASSFDNQPQHF
NA,TRBJ2-5,NA,TRBV12-3/TRBV12-4,TGTGCCAGCAGAACTGGAGCGGTCGAGACCCAGTACTTC,CASRTGAVETQYF
TRBD1,TRBJ1-4,few,TRBV30,TGTGCCTGGAGTGAAGGGGGCGGCCCCGAAAAACTGTTTTTT,CAWSEGGGPEKLFF
NA,TRBJ1-6,few,TRBV7-2,TGTGCCAGCAGCTTACGGGCAGGCGGTCTAGCCCATAATTCACCCCTCCACTTT,CASSLRAGGLAHNSPLHF
TRBD2,TRBJ2-2,few,TRBV6-5,TGTGCCAGCAGTTACTACAGCGGGGGACTAAACACCGGGGAGCTGTTTTTT,CASSYYSGGLNTGELFF
NA,TRBJ2-6,few,TRBV12-3/TRBV12-4,TGTGCCAGCAGTTTAGGACAGGCAGGGGCCAACGTCCTGACTTTC,CASSLGQAGANVLTF
TRBD2,TRBJ2-7,NA,TRBV27,TGTGCCAGCAGGGTGAGCGGGAGGGCCTACGAGCAGTACTTC,CASRVSGRAYEQYF
NA,TRBJ2-7,few,TRBV4-2,TGTGCCAGCAGCCAAGATCTGGAGGGGCCCTACGAGCAGTACTTC,CASSQDLEGPYEQYF
TRBD2,TRBJ2-1,NA,TRBV4-3,TGCGCCAGCAGCCAAGGGGGGGGACTAGCGCTTTACAATGAGCAGTTCTTC,CASSQGGGLALYNEQFF
NA,TRBJ2-5,NA,TRBV21-1,TGTGCCAGCAGCAAAGGAAGGGGCAAAGAGACCCAGTACTTC,CASSKGRGKETQYF
TRBD1,TRBJ2-7,few,TRBV6-5,TGTGCCAGCAGTTACGGAGGGACAGGGCGCTCCTACGAGCAGTACTTC,CASSYGGTGRSYEQYF
NA,TRBJ1-1,few,TRBV7-9,TGTGCCAGCAGCGAAATCCATCGATTAAGGGAAGGAGCTTTCTTT,CASSEIHRLREGAFF
NA,TRBJ2-1,NA,TRBV14,TGTGCCAGCAGCCCCCGGCTCTACAATGAGCAGTTCTTC,CASSPRLYNEQFF
NA,TRBJ1-4,few,TRBV13,TGTGCCAGCGGTAAACTGCGGGTTAGGGGTGAAAAACTGTTTTTT,CASGKLRVRGEKLFF
NA,TRBJ1-1,medium-sized,TRBV12-3/TRBV12-4,TGTGCCAGCAGTTTATTCCTAGGGTACACTGAAGCTTTCTTT,CASSLFLGYTEAFF
NA,TRBJ2-1,NA,TRBV7-2,TGTGCCAGCAGCTCCGGAGACCTTTACAATGAGCAGTTCTTC,CASSSGDLYNEQFF
NA,TRBJ2-5,NA,TRBV18,TGTGCCAGCTCTCCGGACAGCCAAGAGACCCAGTACTTC,CASSPDSQETQYF
NA,TRBJ1-2,many,TRBV28,TGTGCCAGCACCGGCCGGAGTTATGGCTACACCTTC,CASTGRSYGYTF
NA,TRBJ1-1,few,TRBV20-1,TGCAGTGCCCCCTTGGCCAGGGAATCCCTAAGGAACACTGAAGCTTTCTTT,CSAPLARESLRNTEAFF